The 27 T cell receptor beta chains in this list originate from one sample, sequenced in a study of lymphopenia after photon versus proton radiotherapy. Sequenced by immunoSEQ multiplex PCR; TCRdb stores in-frame clones only, minus some. The table has approximately 66,000 clones, around 87% seen once. The input for sequencing was peripheral blood, taken from a patient treated with photon-based radiotherapy. These receptors all stem from a man aged 40-50 years with gastric cancer.

CDR3 protein: CASSDPREGNTIYF. The CDR3 DNA is TGTGCCAGCAGCGACCCCAGGGAAGGAAACACCATATATTTT. The chain employs TRBV6-6 and TRBJ1-3; TRBD1 might be the D (5 bases). V was clipped by 6 bases and J by 4 bases, with 13 bases between them. This CDR3 contains 14 residues. CDR1 and CDR2 (germline): MNHNY, SVGAGI (reference sequence).

This chain links TRBV14 with TRBJ1-1; D is perhaps TRBD1 (6 bases). The V gene's germline CDR1 is SGHDN and CDR2 FVKESK. The germline V and J ends were trimmed by 1 base and 9 bases, with 12 bases remaining between them. The CDR3 has 13 amino acids. The CDR3 loop is CASSQVGGGQAFF. CDR3 sequence (DNA): TGTGCCAGCAGCCAAGTTGGTGGGGGGCAAGCTTTCTTT.

To note about this clone: The junction and the germline gene differ at one end; a read error may be behind it. This same CDR3 is encoded by further DNA sequences in the sample. The rearrangement uses TRBV9 and TRBJ2-1; 9 bases align to TRBD2. From germline, CDR1 is SGDLS and CDR2 YYNGEE. The CDR3 sequence is 15 residues long. CDR3 sequence reads: CASSVGGGAYNEQFF. CDR3 sequence (DNA): TGTGCCAGCAGCGTAGGCGGGGGGGCCTATAATGAGCAGTTCTTC.

The chain combines TRBV5-1 with TRBJ2-7; D is possibly TRBD1 (6 bases). V lost 7 bases, J lost 2 bases, and 13 bases lay in between. The CDR3 totals 13 residues. CDR1 is SGHRS, CDR2 YFSETQ, per germline. This chain's CDR3 is CASGSRDTYEQYF. The CDR3 DNA reads TGCGCCAGCGGAAGCCGGGACACCTACGAGCAGTACTTC.

This chain uses TRBV11-3 with TRBJ2-3, with 7 bases identical to TRBD2. This CDR3 has 14 residues. J was trimmed by 3 bases and V by 5 bases; bases with no gene match: 5. Germline V lookup: CDR1 SGHNT, CDR2 YENEEA. The CDR3 nucleotides read TGTGCCAGCAGCCCCGGGACTACAACAGATACGCAGTATTTT. This codes for CASSPGTTTDTQYF.

The chain is built from TRBV27 and TRBJ2-7; D is possibly TRBD1 or TRBD2 (5 bases each). The CDR3 loop spans 14 amino acids. V was clipped by 8 bases and J by 0 bases, with 14 bases between them. The V gene's germline CDR1 is MNHEY and CDR2 SMNVEV (reference sequence). The CDR3 here is CASRGAVSSYEQYF. Written as DNA, the CDR3 is TGTGCCAGCCGAGGGGCAGTCAGCTCCTACGAGCAGTACTTC.

This clone has a single count. The genes are TRBV5-1 and TRBJ1-3; TRBD1 agrees at 7 bases. The CDR3 covers 14 residues. CDR1 and CDR2 from the germline V gene are SGHRS and YFSETQ. Unmatched junction bases numbered 5, after V lost 4 bases and J lost 4 bases. The CDR3 region is CASSQQGQGNTIYF. As DNA, the CDR3 is TGCGCCAGCAGCCAACAGGGGCAGGGAAACACCATATATTTT.

CDR3: CASSLTTGDYGYTF. Written as DNA, the CDR3 is TGTGCCAGCAGCTTAACAACAGGAGACTATGGCTACACCTTC. The chain joins TRBV7-9 to TRBJ1-2, with D possibly being TRBD1 (5 bases). The CDR3 consists of 14 residues. The V end lost 2 bases, the J end lost 3 bases, and 10 bases lay between the germline ends. Germline V gives CDR1 SEHNR, CDR2 FQNEAQ (reference sequence).

The gene calls are TRBV2 and TRBJ1-6; D remains unclear. This CDR3 is built from 14 residues. Between the trimmed V and J ends, which lost 6 bases and 7 bases, there was a span of 13 bases. Germline V CDR1 and CDR2: SNHLY, FYNNEI. For the CDR3, the DNA is TGTGCCAGCAGGGCGGACCTAGGGAATTCACCCCTCCACTTT. It is translated as CASRADLGNSPLHF. The full variable domain, its missing parts supplied by reference TRBV2 and TRBJ1-6, is EPEVTQTPSHQVTQMGQEVILRCVPISNHLYFYWYRQILGQKVEFLVSFYNNEISEKSEIFDDQFSVERPDGSNFTLKIRSTKLEDSAMYFCASRADLGNSPLHFGNGTRLTVT.

The chain has TRBV7-2 and TRBJ1-4; tentatively, D is TRBD1 (5 bases). The CDR3 is 14 amino acids. The V gene lost 5 bases and the J gene lost 5 bases, with 12 bases spanning the gap. From germline, CDR1 is SGHTA and CDR2 FQGNSA. CDR3 sequence (DNA): TGTGCCAGCAGCCCCTTTCAGGGAAATGAAAAACTGTTTTTT. This translates into CASSPFQGNEKLFF.

The chain's CDR3 is CASTIGQSYEQYF. The CDR3, as DNA: TGTGCCAGCACTATCGGGCAGTCCTACGAGCAGTACTTC. The rearrangement links TRBV7-9 to TRBJ2-7; D gene ambiguous. Trimming took off 7 bases at V and 1 base at J, with 11 bases between the two ends. The germline CDR1 and CDR2 sequences are SEHNR and FQNEAQ (reference sequence). This CDR3 comprises 13 residues. The variable domain in full, with the rest retrieved from reference TRBV7-9 and TRBJ2-7, is DTGVSQNPRHKITKRGQNVTFRCDPISEHNRLYWYRQTLGQGPEFLTYFQNEAQLEKSRLLSDRFSAERPKGSFSTLEIQRTEQGDSAMYLCASTIGQSYEQYFGPGTRLTVT.

The V and J genes are TRBV2 and TRBJ2-7; weak D call: TRBD1 (6 bases). Trimming left V 6 bases short and J 3 bases short, with 12 bases between. CDR1 is SNHLY and CDR2 is FYNNEI in the germline V gene. CDR3 length: 13 residues. CDR3 DNA sequence: TGTGCCAGCAGCGCTGAACAGGGCTACGAGCAGTACTTC. It yields the protein CASSAEQGYEQYF.

In its sample, this clone was seen a few times. V and J are TRBV7-9 and TRBJ1-2; 7 bases align to TRBD1. CDR1 and CDR2 (germline): SEHNR, FQNEAQ (reference sequence). The V gene end was trimmed by 5 bases and the J gene end by 5 bases; junction bases not matched to a gene: 11. This CDR3 comprises 15 residues. CDR3 in DNA: TGTGCCAGCAGCCTACTCCGACAGGGAGTGTATGGCTACACCTTC. Amino acid sequence: CASSLLRQGVYGYTF.

The chain carries TRBV2 and TRBJ2-3, with 12 bases lining up with TRBD2. This CDR3 region has 14 residues. Trimming at V came to 4 bases and at J to 4 bases, leaving 0 bases not matched to a gene. Germline CDR1 SNHLY, CDR2 FYNNEI. The CDR3 loop is CASSASGGADTQYF. DNA for the CDR3: TGTGCCAGCAGTGCTAGCGGGGGGGCAGATACGCAGTATTTT.

The table lists this clone with a count of one. The chain combines TRBV7-8 with TRBJ2-6, with TRBD1 identical over 11 bases. Germline CDR1 is SGHVS and CDR2 is FQNEAQ. Trimming took 4 bases from V and 1 from J; bases not matched to a gene: 3. The CDR3 consists of 17 residues. CDR3 loop: CASSSRDRGSGANVLTF. The CDR3 nucleotides read TGTGCCAGCAGCTCCCGGGACAGGGGGTCTGGGGCCAACGTCCTGACTTTC.

This chain uses TRBV4-3 with TRBJ2-2, with D uncertain. The CDR3 has 15 amino acids. Trimming cost V 1 base and J 0 bases, with 6 bases left between them. Germline CDR1 and CDR2: LGHNA and YSLEER. This CDR3 is CASSQGTANTGELFF. The CDR3 DNA is TGCGCCAGCAGCCAAGGGACGGCGAACACCGGGGAGCTGTTTTTT.

The chain recombines TRBV11-3 with TRBJ1-3, with D unclear. Deletions cut 5 bases from V and 0 bases from J, with 8 bases between. CDR3 size: 14 residues. Germline loops: CDR1 SGHNT, CDR2 YENEEA. CDR3 sequence (DNA): TGTGCCAGCAGCAACGGCGACTCTGGAAACACCATATATTTT. It specifies CASSNGDSGNTIYF.

V usage is TRBV15 and J usage is TRBJ2-6, with D perhaps TRBD1 (6 bases). This CDR3 is built from 15 residues. Trimming took 3 bases from V and 6 from J, leaving 12 bases between them. Germline V gene lookup returns CDR1 LNHNV and CDR2 YYDKDF (reference sequence). In nucleotides, the CDR3 is TGTGCCACCAGCAGCGGACAGTCAACGGCCAACGTCCTGACTTTC. Its protein product is CATSSGQSTANVLTF.

This clone came up once. The V and J genes are TRBV5-1 and TRBJ2-3; the match to TRBD1 covers 9 bases. This CDR3 is 15 amino acids long. The germline CDR1 and CDR2 sequences are SGHRS and YFSETQ. The ends lost 5 bases at V and 0 bases at J; junction bases unmatched: 4. The CDR3 nucleotides read TGCGCCAGCAGACCCGGGACAGGGAGCACAGATACGCAGTATTTT. Translation gives CASRPGTGSTDTQYF.

This clone appeared once. The chain employs TRBV6-5 and TRBJ1-2; 8 bases match TRBD1. The CDR3 runs 12 residues. Germline CDR1 MNHEY, CDR2 SVGAGI. V shed 5 bases and J 13 bases; nucleotides not matched to a gene: 9. The CDR3 sequence: CASSQGAWGSTF. The CDR3 coding sequence is TGTGCCAGCAGTCAGGGGGCGTGGGGAAGCACCTTC.

As to this clone: The sample contains more than one DNA sequence encoding this CDR3. This chain joins TRBV4-2 and TRBJ1-4; the D gene is possibly TRBD1 (6 bases). CDR3 length: 13 amino acids. Trimming shortened V by 0 bases and J by 8 bases, and 7 bases separated the two germline ends. Looked up from germline, CDR1 is LGHNA and CDR2 is YNFKEQ. CDR3 sequence reads: CASSQERGEKLFF. In nucleotides, the CDR3 is TGTGCCAGCAGCCAAGAAAGGGGGGAAAAACTGTTTTTT.

The V gene is TRBV2, the J gene TRBJ2-3; possibly TRBD2 for D (5 bases). CDR1 is SNHLY and CDR2 is FYNNEI in the germline V gene. Trimming took 10 bases from V and 2 from J, leaving 13 bases between them. CDR3 length: 13 amino acids. CDR3 nucleotide sequence: TGTGCCACCGGGGAGCCCTTCACAGATACGCAGTATTTT. Its translation is CATGEPFTDTQYF.

A note on this clone: This CDR3 is also generated by other DNA sequences in the sample. V gene TRBV5-1 combines with J gene TRBJ1-1, with D tentatively TRBD1 (5 bases). Germline CDR1 SGHRS, CDR2 YFSETQ. The germline V and J ends were trimmed by 0 bases and 1 base, with 7 bases remaining between them. The CDR3 spans 14 residues. The CDR3 loop reads CASSLGQRNTEAFF. The DNA for the CDR3 is TGCGCCAGCAGCTTGGGACAGAGGAACACTGAAGCTTTCTTT.

V and J are TRBV2 and TRBJ2-3; 14 bases fit TRBD2. The CDR3 has 17 amino acids. Germline trimming cut 0 bases from V and 7 bases from J; bases unmatched to any gene: 6. In germline, CDR1 is SNHLY, CDR2 FYNNEI. In DNA form, the CDR3 reads TGTGCCAGCAGTGAAGCGCGACTAGCGGGGGGGCCGAATACGCAGTATTTT. Translating it yields CASSEARLAGGPNTQYF.

The chain joins TRBV7-9 to TRBJ2-5; D is perhaps TRBD2 (5 bases). This CDR3 has 14 residues. Germline V gives CDR1 SEHNR, CDR2 FQNEAQ (reference sequence). The V and J ends lost 2 bases and 5 bases respectively, with 12 bases between them. The DNA of the CDR3 is TGTGCCAGCAGCTTATTCGGGGTCGGGGAGACCCAGTACTTC. Its translation: CASSLFGVGETQYF.

This chain uses TRBV29-1 with TRBJ1-2; TRBD1 aligns across 10 bases. Per germline, CDR1 SQVTM and CDR2 ANQGSEA. The CDR3 length is 15 residues. Trimming took 3 bases from V and 0 from J; bases not matched to a gene: 4. The CDR3: CSVEGQGPTNYGYTF. The DNA of the CDR3 is TGCAGCGTTGAGGGACAGGGGCCTACTAACTATGGCTACACCTTC.

The V gene is TRBV27, the J gene TRBJ1-2; 7 bases map to TRBD1. CDR1 and CDR2 (germline): MNHEY, SMNVEV (reference sequence). This CDR3 comprises 14 residues. The ends lost 7 bases at V and 4 bases at J; junction bases unmatched: 9. CDR3 sequence reads: CASTDRENLYGYTF. In nucleotides, the CDR3 is TGTGCCAGCACTGACAGGGAAAACCTCTATGGCTACACCTTC.